The 30 T cell receptor beta chains reported below all come from one sample, sequenced in a study of tumor-infiltrating lymphocytes in primary liver carcinoma. Total RNA (roughly 530 ng) served as template for TCR beta cDNA synthesis primed by a constant-region primer. Three nested multiplex PCR rounds, a slightly modified ARM-PCR method, built the TCR beta libraries. PCR rounds one and two used TRBV1-TRBV30 forward primers with a C-beta reverse primer for 10 cycles each. From the multiplex PCR reads, TCRdb called clonotypes with MiXCR, one entry per CDR3 protein. The sample records about 320,000 distinct CDR3 sequences, 50% to 75% being singletons. Out of unsorted whole blood came the blood RNA, and germline DNA was extracted as well. Specimen: peripheral blood. The source of these receptors is a woman under 40 with primary liver carcinoma and hepatitis B virus infection.

Notes on this clonotype: Mismatch with germline at one junction end may stem from a read error. The rearrangement uses TRBV4-3 and TRBJ2-3; D uncertain. CDR3 size: 14 residues. CDR1 is LGHNA and CDR2 is YSLEER in the germline V gene. The CDR3 sequence: CASSQGPATNTQYF. As DNA, the CDR3 is TGCGCCAGCAGCCAAGGACCAGCAACAAATACGCAATATTTT.

A remark on this clonotype: One end of the junction varies from germline; a read error may be responsible. The chain couples TRBV6-2 or TRBV6-3 to TRBJ2-2; D perhaps matches TRBD2 (5 bases). The length of the CDR3 is 13 residues. The germline V gene encodes CDR1 MNHEY and CDR2 SVGEGT. The CDR3 region is CTTSGSDTGELLF. The CDR3 region has the DNA TGTACCACCTCTGGTTCAGACACCGGGGAGCTGTTATTT.

Points on this clonotype: The junction does not match germline at one end; this may be a read error. The rearrangement uses TRBV29-1 and TRBJ2-1; tentative D call: TRBD2 (5 bases). The CDR3 covers 12 residues. Germline-derived CDR1 and CDR2 are SQVTM and ANQGSEA. CDR3 amino acids: CSAEDWRNEQLF. The CDR3, as DNA: TGCAGCGCCGAGGACTGGCGGAATGAGCAGTTATTC.

This clonotype was recorded at least ten times. V gene TRBV12-3 or TRBV12-4 combines with J gene TRBJ2-1; D not resolved. Trimming stripped 1 base from V and 7 bases from J, with 8 bases between. The CDR3 is made up of 13 amino acids. The CDR3 loop is CASSLGVRNEQFF. CDR3 in DNA: TGTGCCAGCAGTTTAGGTGTAAGGAATGAGCAGTTCTTC.

This clonotype has ten or more counts. CDR3 sequence reads: CASRLVGANVLTF. The CDR3 nucleotides read TGTGCCAGCAGATTGGTCGGGGCCAACGTCCTGACTTTC. The V gene is TRBV6-5, the J gene TRBJ2-6; D remains ambiguous. V gave up 6 bases and J gave up 4 bases, with 7 bases separating them. Germline V lookup: CDR1 MNHEY, CDR2 SVGAGI. The length of the CDR3 is 13 residues.

In DNA, the CDR3 is TGTGCCAGCAGCAAAGCGGGGTTTGCTGAAAAACTGTTTTTT. Encoded protein: CASSKAGFAEKLFF. This chain uses TRBV21-1 with TRBJ1-4. TRBV21-1 is a pseudogene. The CDR3 length is 14 residues.

The sample holds a few counts of this clonotype. The chain is built from TRBV4-2 and TRBJ2-7; D unresolved. The V gene lost 3 bases and the J gene lost 6 bases, with 18 bases spanning the gap. CDR3 length: 15 residues. The germline CDR1 and CDR2 sequences are LGHNA and YNFKEQ. The CDR3 DNA reads TGTGCCAGCAGCCAGGACGGCAGCTATTCCGTCGAGCAGTACTTC. It specifies CASSQDGSYSVEQYF.

This chain joins TRBV18 and TRBJ2-1; D unclear. CDR3 length equals 13 residues. Germline CDR1 reads KGHSH; CDR2 reads LQKENI. The V end was cut by 2 bases, the J end by 5 bases, with 7 bases between. The CDR3 nucleotides read TGTGCCAGCTCACCAAGACTCAACAATGAGCAGTTCTTC. The encoded protein is CASSPRLNNEQFF.

This rearrangement joins TRBV4-1 to TRBJ2-7, with D possibly being TRBD2 (5 bases). V was shortened by 1 base and J by 9 bases, with 13 bases between the two germline ends. Germline lookup yields CDR1 MGHRA and CDR2 YSYEKL. CDR3 length: 13 residues. The CDR3 sequence is CASSQGGSYVQYF. The CDR3 DNA reads TGCGCCAGCAGCCAAGGCGGGTCCTATGTGCAGTACTTC.

This clonotype was seen only a few times. The V gene is TRBV28, the J gene TRBJ2-3; 7 nucleotides align to TRBD1. CDR3 length: 15 residues. The germline V gene has CDR1 MDHEN and CDR2 SYDVKM. The DNA for the CDR3 is TGTGCGACCCGACAGGGCCCAATTTCCACAGATACGCAGTATTTT. It specifies CATRQGPISTDTQYF.

There are a few counts of this clonotype. A clone one base away is much larger, so this may be a read error. The chain is built from TRBV29-1 and TRBJ2-7, with 10 bases lining up with TRBD2. Germline CDR1 reads SQVTM; CDR2 reads ANQGSEA. The CDR3 contains 13 residues. CDR3 in amino acids: CSAGLAEGGEHYF. The DNA for the CDR3 is TGCAGCGCTGGACTAGCGGAGGGCGGCGAGCACTACTTC.

CDR3 residues: CASNGHLIGELFF. In nucleotides, the CDR3 is TGTGCCAGCAACGGACACCTGATCGGGGAGCTGTTTTTT. The chain couples TRBV12-3 or TRBV12-4 to TRBJ2-2; D is possibly TRBD1 (5 bases). The CDR3 is 13 residues long. The ends were cut back, 7 bases at V and 7 bases at J, with 13 bases in the middle.

This clonotype was found a few times. The chain carries TRBV6-5 and TRBJ2-1, with D possibly being TRBD2 (5 bases). Germline loops: CDR1 MNHEY, CDR2 SVGAGI. Trimming removed 6 bases from V and 4 bases from J, with 16 bases in between. The CDR3 loop spans 15 amino acids. The CDR3 DNA reads as TGTGCCAGCAGCCAGATTTCCGCGGGTTACAATGAGCAGTTCTTC. Translated, it gives CASSQISAGYNEQFF.

This clonotype has only a few counts. V is TRBV6-6 and J is TRBJ1-4; D is ambiguous. The CDR3 length is 17 residues. The V end was cut by 6 bases, the J end by 7 bases, with 24 bases between. The germline CDR1 and CDR2 sequences are MNHNY and SVGAGI (reference sequence). The CDR3 DNA reads TGTGCCAGCAGACGAGGTCACCCGGTGAAGAACCTTGAAAAACTGTTTTTT. It specifies CASRRGHPVKNLEKLFF.

With regard to this clonotype: Being one base from a much bigger clone, this may be a read error. The CDR3 here is CSTTRDTNTGELFF. The CDR3 DNA reads as TGCAGCACCACCCGGGACACGAACACCGGGGAGCTGTTTTTT. This chain links TRBV29-1 with TRBJ2-2; a weak D match, TRBD1 (6 bases). The germline V gene has CDR1 SQVTM and CDR2 ANQGSEA. The CDR3 has 14 residues. The V end was cut by 8 bases, the J end by 0 bases, with 13 bases between.

This clonotype was seen just once. The CDR3 loop reads CASSSGLETYNEQFF. DNA of the CDR3: TGCGCCAGCAGCTCCGGACTGGAGACCTACAATGAGCAGTTCTTC. The V and J genes are TRBV5-1 and TRBJ2-1; D is perhaps TRBD2 (5 bases). This CDR3 contains 15 residues. The germline V gene encodes CDR1 SGHRS and CDR2 YFSETQ. Trimming left V 3 bases short and J 2 bases short, with 12 bases between.

Concerning this clonotype: This clone may be a read error of a much larger clone one base away. The rearrangement joins TRBV4-1 to TRBJ2-1; 8 bases are shared with TRBD2. CDR3 length: 15 amino acids. V lost 4 bases to trimming and J lost 8 bases; unmatched junction nucleotides: 10. Germline V CDR1 and CDR2: MGHRA, YSYEKL. CDR3 sequence: CASSPGSGGLDEQFF. In DNA, the CDR3 is TGCGCCAGCAGCCCCGGATCGGGAGGGCTAGATGAGCAGTTCTTC.

Concerning this clonotype: One end of the junction does not line up with germline, which may come from a read error. This chain joins TRBV13 and TRBJ1-3; D is undetermined. This CDR3 region has 15 residues. Germline lookup yields CDR1 PRHDT and CDR2 FYEKMQ (reference sequence). This CDR3 is CASSLITYSGNTIYF. CDR3 DNA: TGTGCTAGCAGCCTAATAACGTACTCTGGAAACACCATATATTTT.

Regarding this clonotype: This could be a read error, since a much larger clone is one nucleotide away. V is TRBV7-8 and J is TRBJ2-7; D might be TRBD1 or TRBD2, each matching 5 bases. The germline V gene encodes CDR1 SGHVS and CDR2 FQNEAQ. The CDR3 consists of 15 residues. Written as DNA, the CDR3 is TGTGCCTGCAGCTTAGGGGATAAAGGACTCTACGAGCAGTACTTC. This gives the protein CACSLGDKGLYEQYF.

This chain uses TRBV12-3 or TRBV12-4 with TRBJ1-1; D is possibly TRBD1 (6 bases). Trimming cost V 7 bases and J 1 base, with 13 bases left between them. The length of the CDR3 is 14 residues. The CDR3 bases are TGTGCCAGCAATGCGGGACATAAGAACACTGAAGCTTTCTTT. It specifies CASNAGHKNTEAFF.

This clonotype was seen a single time. One base away lies a much larger clone, so this may be a sequencing read error. The chain employs TRBV6-1 and TRBJ2-2; 8 bases match TRBD1. Germline-derived CDR1 and CDR2 are MNHNS and SASEGT. The CDR3 spans 15 residues. CDR3 bases: TGTGCCAGCACCAGGGGGCCAACCTCCACCGGGAAGCTGTTTTTT. It translates to CASTRGPTSTGKLFF.

With regard to this clonotype: A much larger clone sits a single nucleotide away, making a read error possible. J is TRBJ2-1 and V is TRBV10-3; tentatively, D is TRBD1 or TRBD2 (6 bases each). This CDR3 contains 13 residues. CDR1 is ENHRY and CDR2 is SYGVKD in the germline V gene. In DNA form, the CDR3 reads TGTACCATCAGTGAGTCGGAGGGGGTGGAGCAGTTCTTC. Translated: CTISESEGVEQFF.

This clonotype was counted only a few times. The rearrangement uses TRBV12-3 or TRBV12-4 and TRBJ1-1; D remains unclear. With 2 bases removed from V and 0 bases from J, the gap between germline ends came to 7 bases. The CDR3 spans 14 residues. This CDR3 reads CASSLTGLNTEAFF. The CDR3 DNA reads TGTGCCAGCAGTTTAACTGGGTTGAACACTGAAGCTTTCTTT.

This clonotype was seen a few times. The chain couples TRBV5-6 to TRBJ2-3; a weak D match, TRBD1 (6 bases). The CDR3 covers 15 residues. Germline-derived CDR1 and CDR2 are SGHDT and YYEEEE. Deletions cut 1 base from V and 4 bases from J, with 13 bases between. Written as DNA, the CDR3 is TGTGCCAGCAGCTTGCTAGGGGGTAGCGCAGATACGCAGTATTTT. It translates to CASSLLGGSADTQYF. Filled out from reference TRBV5-6 and TRBJ2-3, the complete variable domain reads DAGVTQSPTHLIKTRGQQVTLRCSPKSGHDTVSWYQQALGQGPQFIFQYYEEEERQRGNFPDRFSGHQFPNYSSELNVNALLLGDSALYLCASSLLGGSADTQYFGPGTRLTVL.

This clonotype was seen once. V gene TRBV2 combines with J gene TRBJ2-4; D unresolved. Germline lookup yields CDR1 SNHLY and CDR2 FYNNEI. V lost 4 bases, J lost 0 bases, and 10 bases lay in between. CDR3 length: 15 amino acids. The CDR3 is CASSGLSGAKNIQYF. The CDR3 DNA sequence: TGTGCCAGCAGTGGGCTCTCTGGAGCCAAAAACATTCAGTACTTC.

The rearrangement joins TRBV7-9 to TRBJ2-6; D unresolved. The CDR3 totals 15 residues. V lost 9 bases and J 4 bases, leaving 16 bases between the germline ends. Germline-derived CDR1 and CDR2 are SEHNR and FQNEAQ (reference sequence). CDR3 region: CASTIYKEGANVLTF. The CDR3 DNA sequence: TGTGCCAGTACCATATACAAGGAGGGGGCCAACGTCCTGACTTTC.

The V call is TRBV10-3, the J call TRBJ1-1, with 10 nucleotides matching TRBD1. Losses at the gene ends were 11 bases for V and 8 bases for J; bases not matched to a gene: 8. The germline V gene has CDR1 ENHRY and CDR2 SYGVKD. This CDR3 contains 12 residues. CDR3 bases: TGTGCCGCCCGACAGGGGGCCGCGGAAGCTTTCTTT. Its translation is CAARQGAAEAFF.

This clonotype was seen a single time. The chain links TRBV11-2 to TRBJ2-5; D is perhaps TRBD1 or TRBD2 (5 bases each). CDR1 is SGHAT, CDR2 FQNNGV, per germline. V gave up 3 bases and J gave up 4 bases, with 15 bases separating them. The CDR3 sequence is 15 residues long. The CDR3 coding sequence is TGTGCCAGCAGCTTCTCGAGAGGGGTAGGAGAGACCCAGTACTTC. As protein: CASSFSRGVGETQYF.

This clonotype occurred many times. The chain couples TRBV4-3 to TRBJ2-1, with TRBD2 identical over 8 bases. The CDR3 length is 15 residues. J lost 7 bases, V lost 3 bases, and 8 bases had no gene match. Per germline, CDR1 LGHNA and CDR2 YSLEER. The CDR3, as DNA: TGCGCCAGCAGCCAGGGTAGCGGGACGGTGAATGAGCAGTTCTTC. It is translated as CASSQGSGTVNEQFF.

For this clonotype: Since a much larger clone is just one base distant, this may be a read error. This chain uses TRBV6-1 with TRBJ1-2; D may be TRBD1 (6 bases). From germline, CDR1 is MNHNS and CDR2 SASEGT. The CDR3 runs 14 residues. The CDR3 is CVSSVRDNNYGYTF. CDR3 bases: TGTGTCAGCAGTGTTCGGGACAACAACTATGGCTACACCTTC.